The present T cell receptor beta chain was sequenced within a study of PD-L1 blockade in urothelial cancer. Overall study: Intravenous atezolizumab, 1,200 mg every 3 weeks, was begun by patients in the mid-2010s. T cells numbered a median of approximately 150,000 in the blood samples. Points from the study as a whole: Patients who had durable benefit saw their tumor-associated blood clones expand more at 3 weeks.

Per the germline V gene, CDR1 is SGDLS and CDR2 is YYNGEE. Germline trimming cut 0 bases from V and 6 bases from J; bases unmatched to any gene: 5. This CDR3 has 16 amino acids. This clone has a single count. The antigen remains unidentified. Sequencing was performed with immunoSEQ multiplex PCR; in TCRdb, only in-frame clones are kept and a portion is missing. The data contain about 24,000 clones, 87% of them singletons. The sequence was collected from a man aged 45-60 years with urothelial cancer. The rearrangement joins TRBV9 to TRBJ2-1; 11 bases fit TRBD2. The specimen comprised PBMCs, sampled around atezolizumab (anti-PD-L1) treatment. CDR3 nucleotide sequence: TGTGCCAGCAGCGTAGTGCCTAGCGGGGGGACCAATGAGCAGTTCTTC. Translating gives CASSVVPSGGTNEQFF.